This record concerns one T cell receptor (beta chain) sequence. The data originate from a study of T cell repertoires in cytomegalovirus infection. Study overall: Based on public TCR beta signatures, there were indications of CMV infection and of a matching HLA type.

TCRdb analysed the reads with MiXCR anew, one entry per CDR3 protein. Altogether around 100,000 distinct CDR3 sequences are present, about 22% being singletons, with the ten largest covering more than 35%. Germline-derived CDR1 and CDR2 are DFQATT and SNEGSKA (reference sequence). The CDR3 contains 15 residues. Trimming removed 4 bases from V and 1 base from J, with 17 bases in between. Source material: CD8+ T cells from PBMCs. The chain uses TRBV20-1 and TRBJ2-7, with D maybe TRBD2 (6 bases). The source of this sequence is a human donor in good health (CMV status not recorded). Some clones in this sample may be carry-over from other donors' samples. This CDR3 reads CSANLASATSYEQYF. The CDR3 DNA reads as TGCAGTGCTAATTTGGCTAGCGCGACATCCTACGAGCAGTACTTC.